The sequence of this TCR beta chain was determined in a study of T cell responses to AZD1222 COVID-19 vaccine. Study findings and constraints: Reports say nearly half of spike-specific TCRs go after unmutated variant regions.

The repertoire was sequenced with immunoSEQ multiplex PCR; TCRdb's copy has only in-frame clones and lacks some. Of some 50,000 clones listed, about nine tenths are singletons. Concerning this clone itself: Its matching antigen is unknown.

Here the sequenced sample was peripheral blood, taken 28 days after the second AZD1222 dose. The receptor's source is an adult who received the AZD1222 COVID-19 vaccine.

CDR3 region: CASSWTGDFFNQPQHF. CDR3 DNA sequence: TGTGCCAGCAGCTGGACAGGGGACTTCTTTAATCAGCCCCAGCATTTT. The chain combines TRBV28 with TRBJ1-5; 9 bases fit TRBD1. The length of the CDR3 is 16 residues. J lost 4 bases, V lost 6 bases, and 10 bases had no gene match. The germline V gene encodes CDR1 MDHEN and CDR2 SYDVKM.